A selection of T cell receptor beta chains follows, all from one sample in a study of Ad26.COV2.S vaccination and SARS-CoV-2 variants. Clones were read by immunoSEQ multiplex PCR, and TCRdb kept only the in-frame ones, dropping some. The sample yields fewer than 800,000 clones, more than 80% seen once. The sample was peripheral blood, taken in a trial of Ad26.COV2.S vaccine versus placebo. These receptor sequences come from a person between 18 and 59 years old who received the Ad26.COV2.S COVID-19 vaccine or a placebo. Both conserved end residues are part of each CDR3. The D gene is left open where the match is weak. Clone size appears in some rows only: once, few, many, or a class for an expanded clone.

>TRBV7-2|14|NA|NA
CASSPAISGNTIYF
>TRBV6-2/TRBV6-3|13|NA|NA
CASSPRTEYGYTF
>TRBV7-2|14|NA|NA
CASSQGTSGNTIYF
>TRBV11-2|16|TRBD2|NA
CASSFTTSGRAGELFF
>TRBV6-5|15|TRBD1|NA
CASSRMGQGNEKLFF
>TRBV7-9|14|TRBD1|NA
CASIRTGVNEKLFF
>TRBV27|14|TRBD1|NA
CASRSGTGSYEQYF
>TRBV6-6|16|TRBD1|NA
CASSYGAPDRDEKLFF
>TRBV18|17|TRBD1|NA
CASSPGYGQGAGNTIYF
>TRBV7-2|14|NA|NA
CASSPRGGSYEQYF
>TRBV3-1/TRBV3-2|15|NA|NA
CASSLNGGGRETQYF
>TRBV6-2/TRBV6-3|14|NA|NA
CASSYGGFYQPQHF
>TRBV19|16|NA|NA
CASTQLPNSGANVLTF
>TRBV3-1/TRBV3-2|14|NA|NA
CASSQPGDYNEQFF
>TRBV7-3|15|TRBD2|NA
CASSSRTSGGNEQFF
>TRBV6-2/TRBV6-3|12|NA|NA
CASSYVYNEQFF
>TRBV29-1|13|NA|NA
CSVEGQMNTEAFF
>TRBV7-2|16|NA|NA
CASSLDMGRKNTEAFF
>TRBV5-4|16|NA|NA
CASSLVRTASNYGYTF
>TRBV6-5|11|NA|few
CAVGRGEKLFF
>TRBV6-6|15|NA|NA
CASSQPGLVRDTQYF
>TRBV29-1|15|TRBD2|once
CSVAPFAGVGDTQYF
>TRBV5-1|16|NA|NA
CASSLESGTTYSPLHF
>TRBV7-2|17|TRBD2|NA
CASSLVVAAGGPYEQYF
>TRBV30|12|NA|NA
CAWSWGGETQYF
>TRBV20-1|18|NA|NA
CSASKSWFSGSSYNEQFF
>TRBV11-2|14|TRBD2|NA
CASSQGLAGWEQFF
>TRBV6-5|15|TRBD1|NA
CASSFGGQGANEQYF